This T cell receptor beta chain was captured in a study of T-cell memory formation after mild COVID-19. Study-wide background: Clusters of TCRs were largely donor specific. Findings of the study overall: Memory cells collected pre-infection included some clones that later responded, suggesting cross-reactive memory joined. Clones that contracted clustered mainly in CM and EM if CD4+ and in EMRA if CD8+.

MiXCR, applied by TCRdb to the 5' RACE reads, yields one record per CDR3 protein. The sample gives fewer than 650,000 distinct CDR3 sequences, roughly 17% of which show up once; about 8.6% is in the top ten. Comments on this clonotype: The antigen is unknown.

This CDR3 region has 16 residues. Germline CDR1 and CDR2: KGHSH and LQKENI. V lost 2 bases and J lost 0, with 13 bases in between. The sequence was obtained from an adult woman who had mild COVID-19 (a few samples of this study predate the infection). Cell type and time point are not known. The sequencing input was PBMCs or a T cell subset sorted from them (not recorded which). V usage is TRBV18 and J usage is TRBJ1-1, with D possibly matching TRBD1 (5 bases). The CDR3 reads CASSPGPGGVNTEAFF. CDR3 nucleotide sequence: TGTGCCAGCTCACCAGGTCCGGGGGGAGTGAACACTGAAGCTTTCTTT.